These T cell receptor beta chains were read from a single sample in a study of naive and memory T cell subsets. TCRdb reprocessed the UMI-ligation and nested PCR reads with MiXCR, giving one entry per CDR3 protein. The sample holds 100,000 to 150,000 distinct CDR3 sequences; over 30% are singletons and the top ten take approximately 0.88%. Sequenced input: central memory CD4+ T cells from blood. These receptors came from a human donor in good health. Each CDR3 is given with its conserved first and last residue. Fields, in order: J gene, D gene, clone size, V gene, CDR3 protein, CDR3 DNA. The D gene is left open where the match is weak. Rows may omit the clone size; those that give it use once, few, many or a size class.

TRBJ2-2,-,few,TRBV29-1,CSVSSGASNTGELFF,TGCAGCGTCAGTTCAGGGGCTTCGAACACCGGGGAGCTGTTTTTT
TRBJ2-5,TRBD2,-,TRBV20-1,CSATPGTSGRKGETQYF,TGCAGTGCTACCCCCGGGACTAGCGGGAGAAAGGGGGAGACCCAGTACTTC
TRBJ1-2,-,-,TRBV25-1,CASSVWYGYTF,TGTGCCAGCAGTGTTTGGTATGGCTACACCTTC
TRBJ2-7,-,-,TRBV28,CASIRGSGYEQYF,TGTGCCAGCATACGGGGGAGCGGCTACGAGCAGTACTTC
TRBJ2-5,TRBD2,-,TRBV7-7,CASSLRQASGQETQYF,TGTGCTAGCAGCTTAAGGCAGGCTAGCGGACAAGAGACCCAGTACTTC
TRBJ2-5,-,-,TRBV4-2,CASSQRAQGIPETQYF,TGTGCCAGCAGCCAACGGGCGCAGGGAATCCCAGAGACCCAGTACTTC
TRBJ1-1,-,-,TRBV20-1,CSARANSGVTEAFF,TGCAGTGCTAGAGCCAACTCCGGGGTTACTGAAGCTTTCTTT
TRBJ1-2,-,-,TRBV10-3,CAISEHGSRSTYGYTF,TGTGCCATCAGTGAGCATGGCAGCCGGTCTACCTATGGCTACACCTTC
TRBJ2-7,-,many,TRBV20-1,CSAGGQLSYEQYF,TGCAGTGCTGGAGGACAGCTCTCCTACGAGCAGTACTTC
TRBJ2-7,-,-,TRBV27,CASSFNTGDYEQYF,TGTGCCAGCAGTTTTAATACAGGAGACTACGAGCAGTACTTC
TRBJ2-1,TRBD2,-,TRBV5-1,CASSLESGRHNEQFF,TGCGCCAGCAGCTTGGAGAGCGGGAGGCACAATGAGCAGTTCTTC
TRBJ2-1,-,many,TRBV18,CASSPGPTNYNEQFF,TGTGCCAGCTCACCCGGACCGACCAATTACAATGAGCAGTTCTTC
TRBJ1-1,-,few,TRBV29-1,CSSGRNTEAFF,TGCAGCTCCGGGCGAAACACTGAAGCTTTCTTT
TRBJ2-3,-,many,TRBV27,CASSSRGRPDTQYF,TGTGCCAGCAGTTCGCGCGGGCGTCCGGATACGCAGTATTTT
TRBJ2-7,TRBD1,few,TRBV5-1,CASSSTGDYEQYF,TGCGCCAGCAGCTCGACAGGGGACTACGAGCAGTACTTC
TRBJ2-2,-,-,TRBV28,CASSFPGTLRPNTGELFF,TGTGCCAGCAGTTTCCCCGGGACACTTCGTCCCAACACCGGGGAGCTGTTTTTT
TRBJ2-3,-,-,TRBV29-1,CSVDGGTDTQYF,TGCAGCGTTGACGGTGGCACAGATACGCAGTATTTT
TRBJ2-7,-,few,TRBV7-2,CASSSDRGYEQYF,TGTGCCAGCAGCTCGGACAGAGGATACGAGCAGTACTTC
TRBJ1-2,TRBD1,-,TRBV9,CASSAGGQSYGYTF,TGTGCCAGCAGCGCCGGGGGACAGTCCTATGGCTACACCTTC
TRBJ1-6,-,-,TRBV6-6,CAIREENSYNSPLHF,TGTGCCATCCGGGAGGAGAACTCCTATAATTCACCCCTCCACTTT
TRBJ2-5,TRBD2,-,TRBV7-3,CASSAGGRQETQYF,TGTGCCAGCAGCGCGGGCGGGAGGCAAGAGACCCAGTACTTC
TRBJ2-7,-,-,TRBV27,CASSFTGISSYEQYF,TGTGCCAGCAGTTTTACAGGGATTAGCTCCTACGAGCAGTACTTC
TRBJ2-1,-,-,TRBV15,CATSRDQGVNEQFF,TGTGCCACCAGCAGAGATCAAGGGGTCAATGAGCAGTTCTTC
TRBJ1-6,-,-,TRBV20-1,CSAKPGGYNSPLHF,TGCAGTGCCAAGCCGGGAGGATATAATTCACCCCTCCACTTT
TRBJ1-5,-,-,TRBV6-1,CASSELRGPRQPQHF,TGTGCCAGCAGTGAATTGAGGGGACCACGGCAGCCCCAGCATTTT
TRBJ2-1,-,few,TRBV11-2,CASSRLTSGNEQFF,TGTGCCAGCAGCCGGTTGACTAGTGGGAATGAGCAGTTCTTC
TRBJ1-3,TRBD1,many,TRBV12-3/TRBV12-4,CATRDRFSGNTIYF,TGTGCCACCCGGGACAGGTTTTCTGGAAACACCATATATTTT
TRBJ2-6,TRBD2,few,TRBV7-2,CASSPRLAGDVGANVLTF,TGTGCCAGCAGCCCCAGACTAGCGGGAGATGTTGGGGCCAACGTCCTGACTTTC
TRBJ2-2,-,few,TRBV28,CASSPWPITNTGELFF,TGTGCCAGCAGTCCTTGGCCTATTACGAACACCGGGGAGCTGTTTTTT
TRBJ2-7,TRBD2,few,TRBV20-1,CSARDLLAGGEQYF,TGCAGTGCTAGAGATCTACTAGCGGGGGGCGAGCAGTACTTC
TRBJ1-3,TRBD1,few,TRBV12-3/TRBV12-4,CASSWDRAPGNTIYF,TGTGCCAGCAGTTGGGACAGGGCGCCGGGAAACACCATATATTTT
TRBJ2-3,TRBD2,-,TRBV5-1,CASSLLGLAGDTQYF,TGCGCCAGCAGCTTGCTTGGACTAGCGGGAGATACGCAGTATTTT
TRBJ1-5,-,-,TRBV7-2,CASSSARVNQPQHF,TGTGCCAGCAGCTCCGCCAGGGTCAATCAGCCCCAGCATTTT
TRBJ2-7,TRBD1,once,TRBV7-8,CASSSRDRGAYEQYF,TGTGCCAGCAGCTCCCGGGACAGGGGCGCCTACGAGCAGTACTTC
TRBJ2-5,-,few,TRBV12-3/TRBV12-4,CASTHNWGGGTQYF,TGTGCCAGCACCCATAACTGGGGAGGGGGTACCCAGTACTTC
TRBJ2-1,TRBD2,-,TRBV20-1,CSANSGRATEQFF,TGCAGTGCTAACAGCGGGAGGGCCACTGAGCAGTTCTTC
TRBJ1-3,-,-,TRBV4-2,CASSQNKGGHSGNTIYF,TGTGCCAGCAGCCAAAACAAGGGGGGGCACTCTGGAAACACCATATATTTT
TRBJ2-1,TRBD2,few,TRBV6-1,CASFPGTSSYNEQFF,TGTGCCAGTTTCCCCGGGACTAGTAGCTACAATGAGCAGTTCTTC
TRBJ2-3,-,-,TRBV29-1,CSVVLTDTQYF,TGCAGCGTTGTGCTCACAGATACGCAGTATTTT
TRBJ2-5,-,-,TRBV12-3/TRBV12-4,CASSLGALQETQYF,TGTGCCAGCAGTTTAGGGGCCTTACAAGAGACCCAGTACTTC
TRBJ2-3,-,-,TRBV20-1,CSAMGGGYNTQYF,TGCAGTGCTATGGGGGGTGGTTATAATACGCAGTATTTT
TRBJ2-2,TRBD1,few,TRBV15,CATSRVGTGVTGELFF,TGTGCCACCAGCAGAGTCGGGACAGGGGTCACCGGGGAGCTGTTTTTT
TRBJ2-3,TRBD2,-,TRBV6-5,CASRSRTSGWADTQYF,TGTGCCAGCAGATCCCGGACTAGCGGATGGGCAGATACGCAGTATTTT
TRBJ1-1,-,few,TRBV6-2/TRBV6-3,CASSLAVRENTEAFF,TGTGCCAGCAGCCTAGCGGTTCGGGAGAACACTGAAGCTTTCTTT
TRBJ2-5,TRBD1,-,TRBV28,CASSSLTGGRETQYF,TGTGCCAGCAGTTCCCTCACAGGGGGCAGGGAGACCCAGTACTTC
TRBJ2-1,TRBD1,-,TRBV6-1,CASSVGTVNEQFF,TGTGCCAGCAGTGTTGGGACAGTCAATGAGCAGTTCTTC
TRBJ1-5,-,few,TRBV29-1,CSVKEGGQPQHF,TGCAGCGTGAAGGAAGGGGGGCAGCCCCAGCATTTT